What follows are 18 T cell receptor beta chains derived from one specimen sequenced in a study of T cells in Graves' hyperthyroidism and ophthalmopathy. RNA transcripts provided the source from which TCR beta CDR3 regions were amplified. A set of HTBI primers served as the primers for a first-round RT-PCR of the TCR CDR3. TCRdb redid the calling of the multiplex PCR reads with MiXCR, one entry per CDR3 protein. This table holds a few hundred thousand distinct CDR3 sequences, less than 20% found once. Sequences were obtained from blood. The receptors derive from a young woman with Graves' hyperthyroidism.

At least ten counts were recorded for this clonotype. The chain uses TRBV6-1 and TRBJ2-7; 8 bases agree with TRBD1. This CDR3 contains 15 residues. Germline values: CDR1 MNHNS, CDR2 SASEGT. Trimming cost V 6 bases and J 0 bases; bases outside gene matches: 7. The CDR3: CASRPDRGNSYEQYF. The CDR3 DNA follows: TGTGCCAGCAGACCTGACAGGGGTAACTCCTACGAGCAGTACTTC.

The sample holds many counts of this clonotype. This sequence joins TRBV27 and TRBJ1-3; TRBD1 aligns across 9 bases. V was pared by 6 bases and J by 7 bases, with 7 bases of the junction left unmatched. CDR1 is MNHEY, CDR2 SMNVEV, per germline (reference sequence). CDR3 length equals 14 residues. CDR3 DNA: TGTGCCAGCAGGGCGGACAGGGGTAGGAACACCATATATTTT. Protein product: CASRADRGRNTIYF.

This clonotype was seen many times. V usage is TRBV2 and J usage is TRBJ2-7, with D unclear. The V end was cut by 6 bases, the J end by 0 bases, with 15 bases between. Germline V gives CDR1 SNHLY, CDR2 FYNNEI. The CDR3 has 15 amino acids. CDR3 sequence reads: CASSEVGRSSYEQYF. As DNA, the CDR3 is TGTGCCAGCAGCGAGGTCGGGCGGAGCTCCTACGAGCAGTACTTC.

This clonotype was found many times. The chain joins TRBV6-1 to TRBJ1-6; weak D call: TRBD1 (5 bases). CDR1 and CDR2 from the germline V gene are MNHNS and SASEGT. V lost 7 bases and J lost 10, with 11 bases in between. The CDR3 is made up of 12 amino acids. CDR3 loop: CASKDRWSPLHF. In DNA, the CDR3 is TGTGCCAGCAAAGACAGATGGTCACCCCTCCACTTT.

This clonotype was seen repeatedly, ten times or more. This chain connects TRBV28 to TRBJ1-2; D not certain. This CDR3 comprises 13 residues. CDR1 and CDR2 from the germline V gene are MDHEN and SYDVKM. V was shortened by 3 bases and J by 4 bases, with 9 bases between the two germline ends. In DNA form, the CDR3 reads TGTGCCAGCAGTTTCGGGGTGGGCTATGGCTACACCTTC. This encodes CASSFGVGYGYTF.

This clonotype appeared many times. The J gene is TRBJ2-3, the V gene TRBV7-8; D gene ambiguous. Germline CDR1 and CDR2: SGHVS and FQNEAQ. V gave up 5 bases and J gave up 2 bases, with 14 bases separating them. The CDR3 consists of 15 residues. CDR3: CASSPRRVATDTQYF. CDR3 nucleotides: TGTGCCAGCAGCCCCAGAAGGGTGGCCACAGATACGCAGTATTTT.

The table lists this clonotype with many counts. The chain has TRBV12-3 or TRBV12-4 and TRBJ1-6; 8 nucleotides align to TRBD1. The ends lost 11 bases at V and 3 bases at J; junction bases unmatched: 6. The CDR3 sequence is 14 residues long. In DNA, the CDR3 is TGTGCCGGATCGACAGGGGACTATAATTCACCCCTCCACTTT. Its translation is CAGSTGDYNSPLHF.

The chain combines TRBV28 with TRBJ2-1, with D unclear. Deletions cut 4 bases from V and 1 base from J, with 2 bases between. The V gene's germline CDR1 is MDHEN and CDR2 SYDVKM. This CDR3 has 12 amino acids. In nucleotides, the CDR3 is TGTGCCAGCAGTTGGTCCTACAATGAGCAGTTCTTC. This translates into CASSWSYNEQFF.

This clonotype is a singleton in its sample. The chain uses TRBV6-4 and TRBJ2-3; D is perhaps TRBD2 (6 bases). This CDR3 is 16 amino acids long. V dropped 6 bases and J dropped 0 bases, with 16 bases sitting between them. Germline CDR1 reads MRHNA; CDR2 reads SNTAGT. The CDR3 spells CASRGGRCPSTDTQYF. CDR3 in DNA: TGTGCCAGCAGGGGGGGAAGGTGCCCTAGCACAGATACGCAGTATTTT.

This clonotype was found many times. The V gene is TRBV19, the J gene TRBJ1-5; the match to TRBD1 covers 9 bases. After removal of 6 bases from V and 3 bases from J, the junction contained 9 bases not matched to a gene. The CDR3 sequence is 16 residues long. CDR1 and CDR2 (germline): LNHDA, SQIVND (reference sequence). The CDR3 region has the DNA TGTGCCAGTAGCCTCCCAGGGACAGGGAACAATCAGCCCCAGCATTTT. Amino acid sequence: CASSLPGTGNNQPQHF.

The V gene is TRBV5-1, the J gene TRBJ1-4; 9 bases match TRBD1. The CDR3 totals 14 residues. Germline V gives CDR1 SGHRS, CDR2 YFSETQ. The J segment lost 8 bases and the V segment lost 4 bases, leaving 6 bases of the junction unmatched. The CDR3 DNA reads TGCGCCAGCAGCCGACAGGGGGTTGAGGAAAAACTGTTTTTT. Encoded protein: CASSRQGVEEKLFF.

V usage is TRBV7-2 and J usage is TRBJ2-1; possibly TRBD1 or TRBD2 for D (5 bases each). The CDR3 is 13 amino acids. The ends were cut back, 5 bases at V and 7 bases at J, with 12 bases in the middle. The germline CDR1 and CDR2 sequences are SGHTA and FQGNSA. For the CDR3, the DNA is TGTGCCAGCAGCCCACGGGGCGTAAATGAGCAGTTCTTC. Protein sequence: CASSPRGVNEQFF.

This clonotype was observed at least ten times. The chain employs TRBV7-2 and TRBJ1-2, with D maybe TRBD1 (5 bases). Trimming pared 2 bases from V and 4 bases from J, leaving 14 bases between. CDR1 SGHTA and CDR2 FQGNSA come from the germline V gene. CDR3 size: 15 residues. CDR3 bases: TGTGCCAGCAGCTTAACGGGTGGGGACCCCTATGGCTACACCTTC. It translates to CASSLTGGDPYGYTF.

This clonotype was seen many times. The chain has TRBV12-3 or TRBV12-4 and TRBJ1-1; D ambiguous. The CDR3 is 12 amino acids. The V and J ends lost 6 bases and 2 bases respectively, with 7 bases between them. The CDR3 DNA sequence: TGTGCCAGCAGCCCCACCAACACTGAAGCTTTCTTT. Its protein product is CASSPTNTEAFF.

This clonotype occurred many times. The chain couples TRBV25-1 to TRBJ2-4; D is perhaps TRBD1 (5 bases). Germline lookup yields CDR1 MGHDK and CDR2 SYGVNS. The CDR3 contains 12 residues. Trimming took 6 bases from V and 8 from J, leaving 11 bases between them. The CDR3 is CASRGDRDIQYF. The DNA for the CDR3 is TGTGCCAGCAGAGGTGACAGAGACATTCAGTACTTC.

This clonotype was observed a few times. The DNA for the CDR3 is TGTGCCTGGAGTACACCGGGACTAGCGGGTTACAATGAGCAGTTCTTC. Its translation: CAWSTPGLAGYNEQFF. The chain has TRBV30 and TRBJ2-1; the match to TRBD2 covers 12 bases. The CDR3 is 16 residues long. Trimming cost V 2 bases and J 4 bases; bases outside gene matches: 6. The germline CDR1 and CDR2 sequences are GTSNPN and SVGIG (reference sequence).

This clonotype was seen a handful of times. This chain connects TRBV19 to TRBJ1-3; the D is unclear. V was shortened by 0 bases and J by 5 bases, with 11 bases between the two germline ends. This CDR3 is 15 amino acids long. Per germline, CDR1 LNHDA and CDR2 SQIVND (reference sequence). CDR3: CASSIETRVRNTIYF. For the CDR3, the DNA is TGTGCCAGTAGTATAGAAACTAGGGTCCGAAACACCATATATTTT. Complete variable domain (other parts from reference TRBV19 and TRBJ1-3): DGGITQSPKYLFRKEGQNVTLSCEQNLNHDAMYWYRQDPGQGLRLIYYSQIVNDFQKGDIAEGYSVSREKKESFPLTVTSAQKNPTAFYLCASSIETRVRNTIYFGEGSWLTVV.

This clonotype was observed many times. The V and J genes are TRBV11-3 and TRBJ2-5, with 11 bases identical to TRBD2. Germline trimming cut 5 bases from V and 3 bases from J; bases unmatched to any gene: 2. The CDR3 has 14 residues. The germline gives CDR1 SGHNT, CDR2 YENEEA. CDR3 residues: CASSGSGREETQYF. The CDR3 bases are TGTGCCAGCAGCGGTAGCGGGAGGGAAGAGACCCAGTACTTC.